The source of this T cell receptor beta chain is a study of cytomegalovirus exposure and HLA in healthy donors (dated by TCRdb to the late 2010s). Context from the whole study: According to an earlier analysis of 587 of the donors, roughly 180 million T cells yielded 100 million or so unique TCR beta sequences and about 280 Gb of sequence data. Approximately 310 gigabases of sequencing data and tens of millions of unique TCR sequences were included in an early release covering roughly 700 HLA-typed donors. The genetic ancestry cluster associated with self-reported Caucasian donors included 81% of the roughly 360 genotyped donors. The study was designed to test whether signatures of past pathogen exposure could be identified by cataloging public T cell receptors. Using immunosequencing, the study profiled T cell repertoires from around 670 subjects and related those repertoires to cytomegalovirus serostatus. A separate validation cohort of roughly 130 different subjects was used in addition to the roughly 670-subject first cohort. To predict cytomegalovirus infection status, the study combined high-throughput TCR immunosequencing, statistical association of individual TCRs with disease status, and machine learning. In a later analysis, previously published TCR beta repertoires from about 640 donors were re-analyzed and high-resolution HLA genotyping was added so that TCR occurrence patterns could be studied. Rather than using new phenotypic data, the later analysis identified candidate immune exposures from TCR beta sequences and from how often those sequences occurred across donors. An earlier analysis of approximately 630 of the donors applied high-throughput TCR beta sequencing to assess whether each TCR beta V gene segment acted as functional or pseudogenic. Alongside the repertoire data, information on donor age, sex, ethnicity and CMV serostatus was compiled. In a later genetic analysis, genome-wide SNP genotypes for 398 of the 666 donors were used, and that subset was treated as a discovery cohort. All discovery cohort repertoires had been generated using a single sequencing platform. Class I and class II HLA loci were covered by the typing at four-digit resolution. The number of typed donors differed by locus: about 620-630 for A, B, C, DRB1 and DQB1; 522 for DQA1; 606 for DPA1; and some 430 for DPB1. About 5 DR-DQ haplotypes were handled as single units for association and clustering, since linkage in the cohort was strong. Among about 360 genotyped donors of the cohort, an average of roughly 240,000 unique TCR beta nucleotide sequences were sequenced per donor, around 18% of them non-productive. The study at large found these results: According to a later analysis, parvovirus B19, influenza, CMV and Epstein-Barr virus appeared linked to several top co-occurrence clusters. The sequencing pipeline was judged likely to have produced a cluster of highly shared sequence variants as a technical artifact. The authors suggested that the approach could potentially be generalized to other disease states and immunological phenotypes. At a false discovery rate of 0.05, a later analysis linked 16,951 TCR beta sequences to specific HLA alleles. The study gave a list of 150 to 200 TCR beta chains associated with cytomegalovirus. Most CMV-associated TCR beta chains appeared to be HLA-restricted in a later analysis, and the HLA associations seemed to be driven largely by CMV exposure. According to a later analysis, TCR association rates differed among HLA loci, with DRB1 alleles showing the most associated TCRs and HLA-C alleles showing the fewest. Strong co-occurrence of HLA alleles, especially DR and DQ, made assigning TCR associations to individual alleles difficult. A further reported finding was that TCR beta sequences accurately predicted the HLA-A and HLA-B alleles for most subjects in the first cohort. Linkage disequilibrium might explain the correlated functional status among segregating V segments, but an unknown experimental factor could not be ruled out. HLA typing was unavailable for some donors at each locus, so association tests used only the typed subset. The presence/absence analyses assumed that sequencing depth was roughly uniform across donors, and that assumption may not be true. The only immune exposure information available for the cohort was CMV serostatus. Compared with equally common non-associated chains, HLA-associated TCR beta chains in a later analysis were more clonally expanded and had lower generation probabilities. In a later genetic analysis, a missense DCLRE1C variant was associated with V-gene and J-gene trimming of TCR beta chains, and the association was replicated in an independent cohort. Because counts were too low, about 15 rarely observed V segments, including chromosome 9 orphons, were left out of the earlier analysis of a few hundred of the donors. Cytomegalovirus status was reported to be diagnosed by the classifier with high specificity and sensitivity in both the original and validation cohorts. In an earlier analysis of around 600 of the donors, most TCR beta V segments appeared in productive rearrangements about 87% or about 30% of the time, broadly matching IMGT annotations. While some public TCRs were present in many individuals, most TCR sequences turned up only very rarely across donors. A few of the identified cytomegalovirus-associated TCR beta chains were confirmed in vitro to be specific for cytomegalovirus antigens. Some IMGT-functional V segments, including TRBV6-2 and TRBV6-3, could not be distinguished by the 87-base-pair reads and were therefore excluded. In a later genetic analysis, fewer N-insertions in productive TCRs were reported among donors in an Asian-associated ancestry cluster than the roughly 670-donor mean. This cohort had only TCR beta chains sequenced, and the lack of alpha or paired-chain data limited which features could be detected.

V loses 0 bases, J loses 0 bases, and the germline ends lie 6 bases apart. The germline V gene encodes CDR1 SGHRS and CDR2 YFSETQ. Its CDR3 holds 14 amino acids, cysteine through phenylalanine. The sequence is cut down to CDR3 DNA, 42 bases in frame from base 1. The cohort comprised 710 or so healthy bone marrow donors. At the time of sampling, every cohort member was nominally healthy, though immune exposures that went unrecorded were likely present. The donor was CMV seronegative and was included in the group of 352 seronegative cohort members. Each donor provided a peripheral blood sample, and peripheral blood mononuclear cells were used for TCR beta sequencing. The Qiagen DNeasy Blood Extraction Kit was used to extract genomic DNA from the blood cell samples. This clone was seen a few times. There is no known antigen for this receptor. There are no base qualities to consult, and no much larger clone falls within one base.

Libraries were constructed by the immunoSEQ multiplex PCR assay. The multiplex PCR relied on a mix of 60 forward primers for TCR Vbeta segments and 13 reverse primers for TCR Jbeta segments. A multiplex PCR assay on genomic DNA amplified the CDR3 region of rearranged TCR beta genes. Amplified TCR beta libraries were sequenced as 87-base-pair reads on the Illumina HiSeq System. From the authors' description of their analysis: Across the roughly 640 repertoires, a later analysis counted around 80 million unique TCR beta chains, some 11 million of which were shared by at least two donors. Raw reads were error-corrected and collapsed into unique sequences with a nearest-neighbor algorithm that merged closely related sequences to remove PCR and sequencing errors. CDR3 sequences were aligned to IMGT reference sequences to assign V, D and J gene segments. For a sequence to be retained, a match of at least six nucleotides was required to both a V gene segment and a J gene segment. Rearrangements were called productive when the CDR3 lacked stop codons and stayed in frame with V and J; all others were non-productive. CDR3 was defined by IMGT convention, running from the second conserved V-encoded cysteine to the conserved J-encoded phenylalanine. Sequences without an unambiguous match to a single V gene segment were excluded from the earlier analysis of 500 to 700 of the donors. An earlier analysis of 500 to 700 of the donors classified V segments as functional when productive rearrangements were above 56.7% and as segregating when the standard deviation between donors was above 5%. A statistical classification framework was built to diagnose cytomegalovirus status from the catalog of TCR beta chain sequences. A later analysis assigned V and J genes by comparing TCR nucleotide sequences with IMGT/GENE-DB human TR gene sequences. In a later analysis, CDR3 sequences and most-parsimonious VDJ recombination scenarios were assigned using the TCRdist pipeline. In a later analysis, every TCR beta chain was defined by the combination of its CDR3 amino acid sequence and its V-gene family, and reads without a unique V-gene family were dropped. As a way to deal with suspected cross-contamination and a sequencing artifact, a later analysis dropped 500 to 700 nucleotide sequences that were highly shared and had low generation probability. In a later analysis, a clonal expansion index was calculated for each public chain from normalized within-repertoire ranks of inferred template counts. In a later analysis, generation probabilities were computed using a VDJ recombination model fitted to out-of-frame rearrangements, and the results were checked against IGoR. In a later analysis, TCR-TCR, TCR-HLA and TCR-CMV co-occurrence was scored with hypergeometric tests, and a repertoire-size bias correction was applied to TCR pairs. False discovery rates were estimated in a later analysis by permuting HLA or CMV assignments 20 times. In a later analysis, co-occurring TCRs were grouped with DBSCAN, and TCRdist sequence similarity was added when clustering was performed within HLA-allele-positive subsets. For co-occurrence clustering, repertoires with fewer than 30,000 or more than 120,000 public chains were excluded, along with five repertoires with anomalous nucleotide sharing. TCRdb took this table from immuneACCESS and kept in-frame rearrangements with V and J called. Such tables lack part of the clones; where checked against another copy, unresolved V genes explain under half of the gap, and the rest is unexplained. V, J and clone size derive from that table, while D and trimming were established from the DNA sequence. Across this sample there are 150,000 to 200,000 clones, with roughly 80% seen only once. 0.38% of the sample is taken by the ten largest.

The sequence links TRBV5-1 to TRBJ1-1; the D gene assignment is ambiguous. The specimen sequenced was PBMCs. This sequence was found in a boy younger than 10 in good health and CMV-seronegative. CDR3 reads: CASSLAEVNTEAFF. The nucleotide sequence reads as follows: TGCGCCAGCAGCTTGGCAGAGGTGAACACTGAAGCTTTCTTT.